These T cell receptor beta chains were read from a single sample in a study of radiotherapy plus CTLA-4 blockade in lung cancer. Sequenced by immunoSEQ multiplex PCR; TCRdb stores in-frame clones only, minus some. The repertoire consists of roughly 80,000 clones, with roughly 74% occurring once and the leading ten covering roughly 9.8%. Source: peripheral blood, taken from a patient treated with radiotherapy plus ipilimumab. These receptors came from a human donor with non-small cell lung cancer whose response to radiotherapy plus ipilimumab could not be evaluated. Both conserved end residues are part of each CDR3. A row's size may be missing; if present it is once, few, many or a size class.

CDR3aa | j_gene | v_gene | abundance | len
CAWSTDSYTEAFF | TRBJ1-1 | TRBV30 | NA | 13
CASSRLTSGSRTGELFF | TRBJ2-2 | TRBV5-6 | NA | 17
CASSPRTVPNEKLFF | TRBJ1-4 | TRBV6-6 | few | 15
CASSAGTGAALNGYTF | TRBJ1-2 | TRBV27 | NA | 16
CATSGLAGYNEQFF | TRBJ2-1 | TRBV15 | many | 14
CASSLVPALGEGNTIYF | TRBJ1-3 | TRBV5-5 | NA | 17
CAWGKDTGSYEQYF | TRBJ2-7 | TRBV30 | NA | 14
CASLQTGREQYF | TRBJ2-7 | TRBV2 | NA | 12
CASSPVNEKLFF | TRBJ1-4 | TRBV6-5 | NA | 12
CASSPSGGGGTEAFF | TRBJ1-1 | TRBV9 | NA | 15
CASSVASRTLNYGYTF | TRBJ1-2 | TRBV9 | NA | 16
CAWIDGASYEQYF | TRBJ2-7 | TRBV30 | NA | 13
CASSWGQVSQHF | TRBJ1-5 | TRBV6-1 | medium-sized | 12
CASSLLSGGTEAFF | TRBJ1-1 | TRBV11-2 | few | 14
CASTGTANSPLHF | TRBJ1-6 | TRBV6-1 | NA | 13
CSVNRGYNEQFF | TRBJ2-1 | TRBV29-1 | NA | 12
CASSIGQSNEKLFF | TRBJ1-4 | TRBV19 | few | 14
CASSHQTVGYGYTF | TRBJ1-2 | TRBV6-5 | few | 14
CASSAKNNRDTAQPQHF | TRBJ1-5 | TRBV7-2 | NA | 17
CASAPTTGETQYF | TRBJ2-5 | TRBV18 | NA | 13
CASSLIGQGTEAFF | TRBJ1-1 | TRBV5-1 | NA | 14
CASSPLTGGLSNQPQHF | TRBJ1-5 | TRBV18 | NA | 17
CASSLGAGSYEQYF | TRBJ2-7 | TRBV5-4 | NA | 14
CASSFSVDRTGGTF | TRBJ1-2 | TRBV7-2 | few | 14
CAWSPGTGVQPQHF | TRBJ1-5 | TRBV30 | NA | 14
CASSGRERRTEAFF | TRBJ1-1 | TRBV19 | medium-sized | 14
CASSSGVAGAAYNEQFF | TRBJ2-1 | TRBV7-3 | NA | 17
CASSWGGQEAEAFF | TRBJ1-1 | TRBV5-1 | NA | 14
CASSPLGLSNTGELFF | TRBJ2-2 | TRBV18 | NA | 16
CASRPGQETEQYF | TRBJ2-7 | TRBV28 | NA | 13
CASSVTGTGAETQYF | TRBJ2-5 | TRBV10-2 | NA | 15
CASRDYRSSNNEQFF | TRBJ2-1 | TRBV19 | NA | 15
CASSGSGGSYEQYF | NA | TRBV2 | NA | 14
CASSTRDSIYGYTF | TRBJ1-2 | TRBV19 | NA | 14
CASYRERITGANVLTF | TRBJ2-6 | TRBV10-3 | few | 16
CASSLVGASGAFF | TRBJ1-1 | TRBV11-3 | NA | 13
CASSPGDSTAGEKLFF | TRBJ1-4 | TRBV5-1 | NA | 16
CASSAVEGGYTF | TRBJ1-2 | TRBV9 | NA | 12
CASSQDLGVTEAFF | TRBJ1-1 | TRBV4-3 | NA | 14
CASNSAASGGHEQYF | TRBJ2-7 | TRBV6-1 | many | 15
CASSPRGSGKLEQYF | TRBJ2-7 | TRBV7-9 | once | 15
CASSRVREGLSYEQYF | TRBJ2-7 | TRBV5-1 | NA | 16
CASSIVGDTNTEAFF | TRBJ1-1 | TRBV19 | NA | 15
CASRRLVSEQYF | TRBJ2-7 | TRBV2 | NA | 12
CASSYNQGIGPEAFF | TRBJ1-1 | TRBV6-5 | NA | 15
CASAQSGGTEAFF | TRBJ1-1 | TRBV2 | once | 13
CASSADLGTDNQPQHF | TRBJ1-5 | TRBV7-2 | NA | 16
CASAGQGRENYGYTF | TRBJ1-2 | TRBV6-5 | NA | 15
CASSDLAGFTDTQYF | TRBJ2-3 | TRBV2 | NA | 15
CASSFWAGSNTGELFF | TRBJ2-2 | TRBV28 | NA | 16
CASSIIAGTYNEQFF | TRBJ2-1 | TRBV19 | NA | 15
CASSLRPINEKLFF | TRBJ1-4 | TRBV7-3 | NA | 14
CASSLTVLDSGRGNEQFF | TRBJ2-1 | TRBV7-3 | few | 18
CASSLGAGGSNYGYTF | TRBJ1-2 | TRBV5-4 | few | 16
CASSVASEAVLTGNTIYF | TRBJ1-3 | TRBV9 | NA | 18
CASIRAGGPGDTQYF | TRBJ2-3 | TRBV9 | few | 15
CASSPGTEDGYTF | TRBJ1-2 | TRBV5-4 | once | 13